This T cell receptor beta chain was sequenced for a study of T-cell memory formation after mild COVID-19. Study-level information: Largely donor-specific TCR clusters were found. Study-level findings and limits: Day 15 to 85 contracting clones showed balanced CD4/CD8; day 15 to 37 expanders favored CD4+. Largely, contracting CD4+ clones fell within CM and EM, and contracting CD8+ clones within EMRA.

MiXCR, applied by TCRdb to the 5' RACE reads, yields one record per CDR3 protein. The sample includes hundreds of thousands of distinct CDR3 sequences, around 19% of them seen just once. This clonotype was detected ten times or more. Its antigen is currently unknown. There are 14 residues in the CDR3. Trimming took off 0 bases at V and 1 base at J, with 7 bases between the two ends. Looked up from germline, CDR1 is SGHRS and CDR2 is YFSETQ. The source material was PBMCs or a T cell subset sorted from them (not recorded which). The origin of this receptor is an adult woman who had mild COVID-19 (a few samples of this study predate the infection). Cell type and time point are not known. The chain has TRBV5-1 and TRBJ2-5, with D unresolved. This CDR3 reads CASSLGLTQETQYF. The CDR3 coding sequence is TGCGCCAGCAGCTTGGGACTGACCCAAGAGACCCAGTACTTC.